A selection of T cell receptor beta chains follows, all from one sample in a study of identical twins. TCRdb ran MiXCR on the 5' RACE reads and lists one entry per CDR3 protein. The sample carries some 460,000 distinct CDR3 sequences, 13% to 15% recorded once. The same sample was also used in a study of yellow fever vaccine responses in identical twins.

The sequenced material came from CD4+ T cells sorted from blood. The source of these receptors is a young woman in good health. CDR3s include the opening cysteine and the closing phenylalanine or tryptophan. D genes are given only for firm matches. The size field is filled for only some rows; it gives once, few, many or a size class.

CDR3 length: 15; V gene: TRBV25-1; J gene: TRBJ2-1; clone size: few; D gene: .; CDR3 protein: CASSDVGSSYNEQFF; CDR3 DNA: TGTGCCAGCAGTGATGTGGGGAGCTCCTACAATGAGCAGTTCTTC
CDR3 length: 11; V gene: TRBV6-6; J gene: TRBJ2-7; clone size: .; D gene: .; CDR3 protein: CASGGLSEQYF; CDR3 DNA: TGTGCCAGCGGGGGTTTGAGCGAGCAGTACTTC
CDR3 length: 15; V gene: TRBV12-3/TRBV12-4; J gene: TRBJ2-1; clone size: few; D gene: .; CDR3 protein: CASSLATGSHNEQFF; CDR3 DNA: TGTGCCAGCAGTTTGGCAACAGGGTCCCACAATGAGCAGTTCTTC
CDR3 length: 13; V gene: TRBV20-1; J gene: TRBJ1-1; clone size: few; D gene: .; CDR3 protein: CSRTRGVGTEAFF; CDR3 DNA: TGCAGCCGAACTAGGGGCGTTGGGACTGAAGCTTTCTTT
CDR3 length: 13; V gene: TRBV30; J gene: TRBJ1-5; clone size: few; D gene: .; CDR3 protein: CAWSGSPGEPQHF; CDR3 DNA: TGTGCCTGGAGCGGCAGCCCAGGCGAGCCCCAGCATTTT
CDR3 length: 14; V gene: TRBV20-1; J gene: TRBJ2-3; clone size: .; D gene: TRBD2; CDR3 protein: CSARLLAGYDEQYF; CDR3 DNA: TGCAGTGCTAGATTGCTAGCGGGATATGATGAGCAGTATTTT
CDR3 length: 15; V gene: TRBV25-1; J gene: TRBJ2-5; clone size: few; D gene: TRBD1; CDR3 protein: CASSDLDRLGETQYF; CDR3 DNA: TGTGCCAGCAGTGACTTGGACAGGTTAGGTGAGACCCAGTACTTC
CDR3 length: 12; V gene: TRBV6-2/TRBV6-3; J gene: TRBJ1-5; clone size: few; D gene: .; CDR3 protein: CASRGGGKPQHF; CDR3 DNA: TGTGCCAGCCGCGGGGGGGGCAAGCCCCAGCATTTT
CDR3 length: 14; V gene: TRBV9; J gene: TRBJ2-7; clone size: few; D gene: .; CDR3 protein: CASSVATAPYEQYF; CDR3 DNA: TGTGCCAGCAGCGTAGCTACAGCACCCTACGAGCAGTACTTC
CDR3 length: 14; V gene: TRBV12-3/TRBV12-4; J gene: TRBJ2-7; clone size: many; D gene: TRBD1; CDR3 protein: CASSSGQGAYEQYF; CDR3 DNA: TGTGCCAGCAGTTCCGGACAGGGGGCCTACGAGCAGTACTTC
CDR3 length: 12; V gene: TRBV12-3/TRBV12-4; J gene: TRBJ1-4; clone size: many; D gene: .; CDR3 protein: CASMTDNEKLFF; CDR3 DNA: TGTGCCAGCATGACAGATAATGAAAAACTGTTTTTT
CDR3 length: 16; V gene: TRBV14; J gene: TRBJ2-3; clone size: .; D gene: .; CDR3 protein: CASSRAGDRPTDTQYF; CDR3 DNA: TGTGCCAGCAGCCGAGCGGGGGACAGGCCCACAGATACGCAGTATTTT
CDR3 length: 13; V gene: TRBV5-1; J gene: TRBJ2-7; clone size: .; D gene: .; CDR3 protein: CASSYRALDEQYF; CDR3 DNA: TGCGCCAGCAGCTATAGGGCCCTTGACGAGCAGTACTTC
CDR3 length: 16; V gene: TRBV28; J gene: TRBJ2-5; clone size: .; D gene: TRBD2; CDR3 protein: CASSADSGGFGETQYF; CDR3 DNA: TGTGCCAGCAGTGCAGATAGCGGGGGTTTCGGGGAGACCCAGTACTTC
CDR3 length: 12; V gene: TRBV12-3/TRBV12-4; J gene: TRBJ1-1; clone size: .; D gene: .; CDR3 protein: CASSLRPGSIFF; CDR3 DNA: TGTGCCAGCAGTTTACGGCCGGGTTCTATCTTCTTT